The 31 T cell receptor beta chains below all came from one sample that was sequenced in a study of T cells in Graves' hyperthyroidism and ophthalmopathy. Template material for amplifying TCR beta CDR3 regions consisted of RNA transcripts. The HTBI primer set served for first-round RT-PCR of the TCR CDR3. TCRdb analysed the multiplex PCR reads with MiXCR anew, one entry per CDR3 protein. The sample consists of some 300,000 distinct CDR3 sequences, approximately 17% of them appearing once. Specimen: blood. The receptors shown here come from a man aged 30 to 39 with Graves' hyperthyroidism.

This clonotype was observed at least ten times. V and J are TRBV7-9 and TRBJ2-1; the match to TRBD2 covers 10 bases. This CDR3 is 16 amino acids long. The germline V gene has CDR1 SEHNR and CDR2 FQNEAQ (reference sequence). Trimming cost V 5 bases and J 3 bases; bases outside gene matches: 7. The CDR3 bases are TGTGCCAGCAGCACCCGGACTAGCGGATTCTACAATGAGCAGTTCTTC. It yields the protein CASSTRTSGFYNEQFF.

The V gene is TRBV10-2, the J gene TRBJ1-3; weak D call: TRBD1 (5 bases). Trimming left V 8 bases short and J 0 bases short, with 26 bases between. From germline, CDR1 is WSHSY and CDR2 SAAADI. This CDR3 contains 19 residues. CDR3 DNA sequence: TGCGCCAGCGTTAAGGGACTCTCATCACTCCTCCTCTCTGGAAACACCATATATTTT. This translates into CASVKGLSSLLLSGNTIYF.

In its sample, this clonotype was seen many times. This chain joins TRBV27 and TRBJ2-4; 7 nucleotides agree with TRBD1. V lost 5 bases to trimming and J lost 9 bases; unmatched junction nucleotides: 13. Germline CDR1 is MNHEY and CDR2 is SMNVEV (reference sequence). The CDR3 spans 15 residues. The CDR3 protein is CASSPGGSPPGIQYF. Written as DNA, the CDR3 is TGTGCCAGCAGTCCAGGGGGTTCCCCACCGGGCATTCAGTACTTC.

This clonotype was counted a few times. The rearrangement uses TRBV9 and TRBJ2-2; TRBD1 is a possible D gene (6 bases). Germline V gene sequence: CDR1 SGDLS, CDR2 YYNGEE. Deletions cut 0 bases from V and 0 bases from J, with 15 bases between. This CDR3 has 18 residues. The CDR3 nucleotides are TGTGCCAGCAGCGTAGCTATGGCAGGGGCCGCGAACACCGGGGAGCTGTTTTTT. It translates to CASSVAMAGAANTGELFF.

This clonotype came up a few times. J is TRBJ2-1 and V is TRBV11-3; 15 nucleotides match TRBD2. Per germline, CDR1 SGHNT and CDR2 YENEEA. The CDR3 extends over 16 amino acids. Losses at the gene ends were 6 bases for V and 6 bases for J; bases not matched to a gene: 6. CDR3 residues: CASRRTSGRAGNEQFF. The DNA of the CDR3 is TGTGCCAGCAGACGGACTAGCGGGAGGGCCGGCAATGAGCAGTTCTTC.

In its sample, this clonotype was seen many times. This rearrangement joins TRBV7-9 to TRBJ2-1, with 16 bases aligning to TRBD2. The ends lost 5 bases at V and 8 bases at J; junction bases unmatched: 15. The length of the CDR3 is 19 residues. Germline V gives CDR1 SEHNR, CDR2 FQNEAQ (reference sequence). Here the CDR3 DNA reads TGTGCCAGCAGCAACCCCGGGACTAGCGGGAGGGTAAATATATATGAGCAGTTCTTC. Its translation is CASSNPGTSGRVNIYEQFF.

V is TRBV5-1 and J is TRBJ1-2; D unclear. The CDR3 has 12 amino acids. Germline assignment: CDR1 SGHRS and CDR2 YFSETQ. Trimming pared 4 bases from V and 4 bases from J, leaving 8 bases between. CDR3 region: CASSPESYGYTF. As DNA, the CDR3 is TGCGCCAGCAGCCCGGAGAGCTATGGCTACACCTTC.

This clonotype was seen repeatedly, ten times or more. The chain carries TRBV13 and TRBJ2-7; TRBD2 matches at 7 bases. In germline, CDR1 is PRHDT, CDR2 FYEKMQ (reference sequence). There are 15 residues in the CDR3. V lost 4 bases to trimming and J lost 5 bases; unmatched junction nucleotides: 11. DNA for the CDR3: TGTGCCAGCAGCTCCCCGAGCGGGACCCGGAACGAGCAGTACTTC. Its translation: CASSSPSGTRNEQYF.

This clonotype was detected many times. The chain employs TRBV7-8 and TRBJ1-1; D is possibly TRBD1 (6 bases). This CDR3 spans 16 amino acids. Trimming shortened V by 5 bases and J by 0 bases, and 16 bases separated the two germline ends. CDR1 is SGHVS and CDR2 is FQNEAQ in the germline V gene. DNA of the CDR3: TGTGCCAGCAGCCGGAACTCCAGGGGTGTGAACACTGAAGCTTTCTTT. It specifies CASSRNSRGVNTEAFF.

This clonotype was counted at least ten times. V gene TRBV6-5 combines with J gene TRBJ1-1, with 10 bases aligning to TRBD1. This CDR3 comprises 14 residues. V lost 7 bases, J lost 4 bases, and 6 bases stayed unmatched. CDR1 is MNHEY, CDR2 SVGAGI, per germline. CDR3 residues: CASTEDRGITEAFF. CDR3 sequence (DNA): TGTGCCAGCACAGAGGACAGGGGGATCACTGAAGCTTTCTTT.

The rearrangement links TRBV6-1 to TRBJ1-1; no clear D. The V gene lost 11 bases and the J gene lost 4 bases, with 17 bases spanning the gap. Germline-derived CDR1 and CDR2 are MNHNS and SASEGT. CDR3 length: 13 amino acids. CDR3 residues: CAADEGRRTEAFF. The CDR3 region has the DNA TGTGCCGCCGATGAGGGCAGGCGCACTGAAGCTTTCTTT.

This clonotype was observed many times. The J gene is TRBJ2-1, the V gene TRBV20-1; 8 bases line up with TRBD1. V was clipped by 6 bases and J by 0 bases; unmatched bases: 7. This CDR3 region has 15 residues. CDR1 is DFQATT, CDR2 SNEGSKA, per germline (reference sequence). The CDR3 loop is CSARPTGGSYNEQFF. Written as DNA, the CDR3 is TGCAGTGCCAGGCCTACAGGGGGCTCCTACAATGAGCAGTTCTTC.

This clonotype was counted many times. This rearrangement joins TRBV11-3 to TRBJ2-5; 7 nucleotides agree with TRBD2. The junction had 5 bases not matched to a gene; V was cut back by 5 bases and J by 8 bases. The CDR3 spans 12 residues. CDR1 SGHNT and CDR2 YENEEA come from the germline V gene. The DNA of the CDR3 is TGTGCCAGCAGCCACGGGACTACCACCCAGTACTTC. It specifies CASSHGTTTQYF.

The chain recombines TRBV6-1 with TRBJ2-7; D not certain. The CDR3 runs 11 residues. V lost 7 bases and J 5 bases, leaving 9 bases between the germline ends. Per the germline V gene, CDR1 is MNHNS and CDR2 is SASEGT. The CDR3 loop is CASTWGHEQYF. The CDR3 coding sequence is TGTGCCAGCACATGGGGTCACGAGCAGTACTTC.

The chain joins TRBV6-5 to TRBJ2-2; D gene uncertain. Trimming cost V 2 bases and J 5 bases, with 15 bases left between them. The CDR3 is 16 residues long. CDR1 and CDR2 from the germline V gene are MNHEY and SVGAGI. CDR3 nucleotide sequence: TGTGCCAGCAGTTACGCCCAATTGGTAGGGACCGGGGAGCTGTTTTTT. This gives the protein CASSYAQLVGTGELFF.

The CDR3 DNA reads as TGTGCCAGTAGTTGGATTCAGACAAGCAATCAGCCCCAGCATTTT. This translates into CASSWIQTSNQPQHF. This chain uses TRBV19 with TRBJ1-5; D remains ambiguous. The V end lost 5 bases, the J end lost 1 base, and 12 bases lay between the germline ends. The CDR3 totals 15 residues. Germline V gene data show CDR1 as LNHDA and CDR2 as SQIVND (reference sequence).

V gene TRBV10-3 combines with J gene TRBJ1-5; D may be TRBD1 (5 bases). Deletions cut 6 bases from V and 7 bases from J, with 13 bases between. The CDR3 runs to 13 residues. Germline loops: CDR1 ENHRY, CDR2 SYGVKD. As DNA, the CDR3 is TGTGCCATCAGCCGGGACCTAAACCAGCCCCAGCATTTT. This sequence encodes CAISRDLNQPQHF.

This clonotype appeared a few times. The DNA of the CDR3 is TGTGCCAGCACCTTTCTGGGGGTGGGGAACACTGAAGCTTTCTTT. Encoded protein: CASTFLGVGNTEAFF. J is TRBJ1-1 and V is TRBV5-6; a weak D match, TRBD1 (5 bases). The CDR3 runs 15 residues. From germline, CDR1 is SGHDT and CDR2 YYEEEE. Trimming shortened V by 6 bases and J by 1 base, and 16 bases separated the two germline ends.

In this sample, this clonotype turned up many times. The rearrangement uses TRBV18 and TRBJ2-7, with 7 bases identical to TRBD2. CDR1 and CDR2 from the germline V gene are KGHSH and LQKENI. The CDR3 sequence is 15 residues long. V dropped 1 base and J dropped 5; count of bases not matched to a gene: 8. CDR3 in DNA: TGTGCCAGCTCACCACAGGCGGGAGTAAGGGACGAGCAGTACTTC. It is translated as CASSPQAGVRDEQYF.

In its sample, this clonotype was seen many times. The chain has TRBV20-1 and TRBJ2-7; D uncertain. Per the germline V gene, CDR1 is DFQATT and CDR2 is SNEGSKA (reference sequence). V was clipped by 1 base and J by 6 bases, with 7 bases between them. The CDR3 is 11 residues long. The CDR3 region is CSARGIAEQYF. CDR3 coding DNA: TGCAGTGCTAGAGGTATCGCCGAGCAGTACTTC.

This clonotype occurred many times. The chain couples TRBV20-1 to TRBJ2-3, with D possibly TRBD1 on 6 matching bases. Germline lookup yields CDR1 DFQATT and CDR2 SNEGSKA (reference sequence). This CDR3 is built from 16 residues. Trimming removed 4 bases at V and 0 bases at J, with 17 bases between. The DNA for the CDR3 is TGCAGTGCTATACCCGAGGGGGTTAGAAGCACAGATACGCAGTATTTT. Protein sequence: CSAIPEGVRSTDTQYF.

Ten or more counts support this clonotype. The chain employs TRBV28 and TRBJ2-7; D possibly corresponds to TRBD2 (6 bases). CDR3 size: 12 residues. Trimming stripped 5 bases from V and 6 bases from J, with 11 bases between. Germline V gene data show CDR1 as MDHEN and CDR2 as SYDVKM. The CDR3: CASSAPSAEQYF. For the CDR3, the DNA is TGTGCCAGCAGTGCCCCTAGCGCCGAGCAGTACTTC. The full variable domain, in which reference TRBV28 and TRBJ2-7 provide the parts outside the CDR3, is DVKVTQSSRYLVKRTGEKVFLECVQDMDHENMFWYRQDPGLGLRLIYFSYDVKMKEKGDIPEGYSVSREKKERFSLILESASTNQTSMYLCASSAPSAEQYFGPGTRLTVT.

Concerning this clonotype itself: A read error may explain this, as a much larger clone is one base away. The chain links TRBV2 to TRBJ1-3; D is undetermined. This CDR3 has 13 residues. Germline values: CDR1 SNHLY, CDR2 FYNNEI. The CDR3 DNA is TGTGCCAGCGGGCAAGGACCGAGAAACATCATATATTTT. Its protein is CASGQGPRNIIYF.

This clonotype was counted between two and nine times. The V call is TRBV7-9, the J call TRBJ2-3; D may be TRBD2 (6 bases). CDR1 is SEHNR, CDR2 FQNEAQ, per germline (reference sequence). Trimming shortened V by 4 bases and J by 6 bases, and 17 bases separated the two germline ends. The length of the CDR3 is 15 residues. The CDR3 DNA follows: TGTGCCAGCAGCTCCTTCGGCGGGATGAGGGATACGCAGTATTTT. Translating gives CASSSFGGMRDTQYF.

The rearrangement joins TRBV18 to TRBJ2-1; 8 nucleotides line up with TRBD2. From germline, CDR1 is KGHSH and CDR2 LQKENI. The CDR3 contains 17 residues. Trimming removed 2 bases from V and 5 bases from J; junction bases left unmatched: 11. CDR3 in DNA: TGTGCCAGCTCACCATCCACCAGCGGGAGTCACCACAATGAGCAGTTCTTC. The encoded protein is CASSPSTSGSHHNEQFF.

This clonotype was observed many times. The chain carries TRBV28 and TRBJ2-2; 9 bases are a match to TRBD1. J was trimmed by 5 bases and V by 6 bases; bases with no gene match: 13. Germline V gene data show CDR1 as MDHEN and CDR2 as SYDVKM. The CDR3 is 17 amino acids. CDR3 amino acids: CASSLDRGIMWTGELFF. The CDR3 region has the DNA TGTGCCAGCAGCCTGGACAGGGGAATAATGTGGACCGGGGAGCTGTTTTTT.

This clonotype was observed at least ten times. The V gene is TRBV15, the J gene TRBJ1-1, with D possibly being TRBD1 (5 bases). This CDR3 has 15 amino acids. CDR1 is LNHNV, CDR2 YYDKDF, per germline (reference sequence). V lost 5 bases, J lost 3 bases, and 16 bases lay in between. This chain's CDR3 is CATSPHQGPYTEAFF. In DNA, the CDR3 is TGTGCCACCAGCCCCCACCAGGGACCCTACACTGAAGCTTTCTTT.

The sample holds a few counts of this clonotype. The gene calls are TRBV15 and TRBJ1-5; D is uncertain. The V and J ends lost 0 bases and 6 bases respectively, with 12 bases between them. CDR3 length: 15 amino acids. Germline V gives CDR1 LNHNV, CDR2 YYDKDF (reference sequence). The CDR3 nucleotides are TGTGCCACCAGCAGAGATTACACCGGGAGTCAGCCCCAGCATTTT. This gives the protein CATSRDYTGSQPQHF.

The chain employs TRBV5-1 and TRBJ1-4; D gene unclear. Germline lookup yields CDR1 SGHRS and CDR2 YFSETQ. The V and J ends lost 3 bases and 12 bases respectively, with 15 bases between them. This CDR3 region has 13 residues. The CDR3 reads CASSSNYERELFF. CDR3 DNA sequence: TGCGCCAGCAGCTCCAACTATGAGCGAGAACTGTTTTTT.

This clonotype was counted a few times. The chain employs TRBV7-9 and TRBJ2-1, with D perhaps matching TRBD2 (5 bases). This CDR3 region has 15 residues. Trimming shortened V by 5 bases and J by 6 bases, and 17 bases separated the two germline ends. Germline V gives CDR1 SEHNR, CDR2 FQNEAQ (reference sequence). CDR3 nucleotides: TGTGCCAGCAGCCAAGGAGGTAGTTCCCGCAATGAGCAGTTCTTC. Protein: CASSQGGSSRNEQFF.

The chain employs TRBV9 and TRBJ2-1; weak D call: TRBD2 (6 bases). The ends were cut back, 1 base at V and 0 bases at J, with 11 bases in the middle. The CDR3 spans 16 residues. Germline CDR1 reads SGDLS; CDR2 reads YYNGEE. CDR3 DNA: TGTGCCAGCAGCGTATTCGGGGGAGCCTCCTACAATGAGCAGTTCTTC. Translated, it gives CASSVFGGASYNEQFF.